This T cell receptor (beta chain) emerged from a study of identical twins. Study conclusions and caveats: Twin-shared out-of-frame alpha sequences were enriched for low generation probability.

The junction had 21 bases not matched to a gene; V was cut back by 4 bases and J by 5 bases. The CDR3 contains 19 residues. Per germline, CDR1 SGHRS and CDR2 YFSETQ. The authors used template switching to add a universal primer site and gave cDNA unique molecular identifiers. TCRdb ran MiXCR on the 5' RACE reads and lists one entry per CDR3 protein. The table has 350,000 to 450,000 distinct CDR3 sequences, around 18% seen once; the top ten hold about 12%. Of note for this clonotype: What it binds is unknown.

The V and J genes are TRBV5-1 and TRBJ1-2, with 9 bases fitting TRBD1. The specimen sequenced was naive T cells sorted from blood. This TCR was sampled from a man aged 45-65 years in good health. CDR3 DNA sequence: TGCGCCAGCAGCCCTCTCGGACAGGGGACGCACCCCCTCTCATATGGCTACACCTTC. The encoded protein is CASSPLGQGTHPLSYGYTF. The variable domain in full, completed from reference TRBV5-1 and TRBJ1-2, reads KAGVTQTPRYLIKTRGQQVTLSCSPISGHRSVSWYQQTPGQGLQFLFEYFSETQRNKGNFPGRFSGRQFSNSRSEMNVSTLELGDSALYLCASSPLGQGTHPLSYGYTFGSGTRLTVV.